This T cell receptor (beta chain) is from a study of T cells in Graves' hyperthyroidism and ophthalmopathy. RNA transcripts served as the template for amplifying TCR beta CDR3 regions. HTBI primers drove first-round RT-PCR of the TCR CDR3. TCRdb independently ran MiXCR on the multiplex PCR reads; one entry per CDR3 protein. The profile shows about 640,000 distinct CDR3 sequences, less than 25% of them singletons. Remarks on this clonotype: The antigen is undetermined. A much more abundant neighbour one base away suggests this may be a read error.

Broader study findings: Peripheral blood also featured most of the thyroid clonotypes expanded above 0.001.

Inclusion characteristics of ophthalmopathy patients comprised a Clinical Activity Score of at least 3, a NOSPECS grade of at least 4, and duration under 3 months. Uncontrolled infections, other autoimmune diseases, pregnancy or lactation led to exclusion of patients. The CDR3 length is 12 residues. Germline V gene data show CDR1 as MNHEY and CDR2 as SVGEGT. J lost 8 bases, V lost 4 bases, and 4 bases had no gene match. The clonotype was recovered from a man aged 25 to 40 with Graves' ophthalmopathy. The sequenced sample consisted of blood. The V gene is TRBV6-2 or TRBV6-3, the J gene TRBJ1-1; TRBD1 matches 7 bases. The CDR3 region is CASSSQGEEAFF. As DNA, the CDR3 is TGTGCCAGCAGTTCGCAGGGGGAGGAAGCTTTCTTT.